The entry that follows covers one TCR beta chain sequence. This record comes from a study of cytomegalovirus exposure and HLA in healthy donors. Use of 60 Vbeta and 13 Jbeta primers characterized the PCR. The data were produced by immunoSEQ multiplex PCR, yet TCRdb's version contains in-frame clones alone and is incomplete. This table holds 100,000 or so clones, roughly four fifths found once. The CDR3 spans 15 residues. Germline assignment: CDR1 SGHTA and CDR2 FQGNSA. With 4 bases removed from V and 6 bases from J, the gap between germline ends came to 15 bases. The sequenced sample consisted of PBMCs. This receptor was taken from a man between 25 and 39 years old in good health and CMV-seropositive. The rearrangement uses TRBV7-2 and TRBJ2-2; tentative D call: TRBD1 (6 bases). CDR3 region: CASSSLLGGPGELFF. CDR3 DNA sequence: TGTGCCAGCAGCTCGCTGCTAGGGGGACCCGGGGAGCTGTTTTTT. The variable domain in full, with the rest retrieved from reference TRBV7-2 and TRBJ2-2, is GAGVSQSPSNKVTEKGKDVELRCDPISGHTALYWYRQSLGQGLEFLIYFQGNSAPDKSGLPSDRFSAERTGGSVSTLTIQRTQQEDSAVYLCASSSLLGGPGELFFGEGSRLTVL.